Listed below are T cell receptor beta chains from one sample, sequenced in a study of Ad26.COV2.S vaccination and SARS-CoV-2 variants. Produced via immunoSEQ multiplex PCR; TCRdb's table is partial and in-frame only. The sample lists around 450,000 clones; around 87% were seen once. This specimen consisted of peripheral blood, obtained in a trial of Ad26.COV2.S vaccine versus placebo. The source of these receptors is a person aged 18-65 years who received the Ad26.COV2.S COVID-19 vaccine or a placebo. Each CDR3 is given with its conserved first and last residue. Fields, in order: J gene, D gene, clone size, V gene, CDR3 DNA, CDR3 protein. D genes are given only for firm matches. Some rows mark clone size as missing; the rest say once, few, many or name a class of expanded clone.

TRBJ2-3	TRBD2	NA	TRBV5-1	TGCGCCAGCAGCGCGGGGGGCCCTAGCACAGATACGCAGTATTTT	CASSAGGPSTDTQYF
TRBJ2-7	TRBD1	NA	TRBV7-8	TGTGCCAGCAGCTTGATGGGACAGGGCTACGAGCAGTACTTC	CASSLMGQGYEQYF
TRBJ2-2	NA	NA	TRBV30	TGTGCCTGGAGACGAGGGGCGAACACCGGGGAGCTGTTTTTT	CAWRRGANTGELFF
TRBJ1-4	NA	NA	TRBV30	TGTGCCGGCAGGGGTACAACTAATGAAAAACTGTTTTTT	CAGRGTTNEKLFF
TRBJ1-5	NA	once	TRBV9	TGTGCCAGCAGCGTAGGGCTGAACGGACCCAATCAGCCCCAGCATTTT	CASSVGLNGPNQPQHF
TRBJ1-1	NA	once	TRBV7-8	TGTGCCAGCAGCTTTCCGAGGGGGGGAGAAGCTTTCTTT	CASSFPRGGEAFF
TRBJ2-1	NA	NA	TRBV28	TGTGCCAGCAGCGACCAGGGGCATGAGCAGTTCTTC	CASSDQGHEQFF
TRBJ1-2	TRBD1	NA	TRBV6-6	TGTGCCAGCAGTCCACCGGACAGGGTCAGCGGCTACACCTTC	CASSPPDRVSGYTF
TRBJ1-6	NA	NA	TRBV12-3/TRBV12-4	TGTGCCAGCAGTTCCCGGGGGGGCCTCCACTTT	CASSSRGGLHF
TRBJ2-3	NA	NA	TRBV30	TGTGCCTGGAGTGTCGGGACATCCGATACGCAGTATTTT	CAWSVGTSDTQYF
TRBJ2-2	NA	NA	TRBV6-2/TRBV6-3	TGTGCCAGCAGTTATGTCAGCAGGGCCGGGGAGCTGTTTTTT	CASSYVSRAGELFF
TRBJ2-1	NA	NA	TRBV18	TGTGCCAGCTCTCCCACCGGGGACGGATACAATGAGCAGTTCTTC	CASSPTGDGYNEQFF
TRBJ2-5	TRBD2	once	TRBV4-1	TGCGCCAGCAGCCCCGGGCGGCTAGCGGGGCAAGAGACCCAGTACTTC	CASSPGRLAGQETQYF
TRBJ2-2	NA	once	TRBV4-3	TGCGCCAGCAGCCAAGATCCTAGTGCCGGGGAGCTGTTTTTT	CASSQDPSAGELFF
TRBJ1-6	TRBD1	NA	TRBV5-1	TGCGCCAGCAGCTTGGGGACAGGGGAAGGTTCACCCCTCCACTTT	CASSLGTGEGSPLHF
TRBJ1-1	TRBD1	NA	TRBV18	TGTGCCAGCTCATTTGGACAGGACGCTGAAGCTTTCTTT	CASSFGQDAEAFF
TRBJ1-2	NA	NA	TRBV7-2	TGTGCCAGCAGCTTATACGGTGATGGCTACACCTTC	CASSLYGDGYTF
TRBJ1-4	TRBD1	few	TRBV4-3	TGCGCCAGCAGCCAAGGGAACGGACAGGCATTTAATGAAAAACTGTTTTTT	CASSQGNGQAFNEKLFF
TRBJ1-5	NA	NA	TRBV28	TGTGCCAGCAGTACTCTAGATCAGCCCCAGCATTTT	CASSTLDQPQHF
TRBJ2-7	TRBD1	NA	TRBV5-4	TGTGCCAGCAGCTTAGGCAGGGGGCCCTACGAGCAGTACTTC	CASSLGRGPYEQYF
TRBJ1-2	NA	NA	TRBV11-2	TGTGCCAGCAGCTTCGGGCAGGGCTATGGCTACACCTTC	CASSFGQGYGYTF
TRBJ2-3	TRBD1	NA	TRBV24-1	TGTGCCACCGCCGGGACAGGGGGGACAGATACGCAGTATTTT	CATAGTGGTDTQYF
TRBJ1-2	TRBD1	NA	TRBV24-1	TGTGCCACCAGTGATTTGGGGGACAGGGATGGCTACACCTTC	CATSDLGDRDGYTF
TRBJ2-3	TRBD2	NA	TRBV4-2	TGTGCCAGCAGCCAAGGGAGCGGGGGAACAGATACGCAGTATTTT	CASSQGSGGTDTQYF
TRBJ2-7	NA	once	TRBV7-2	TGTGCCAGCAGCTTAGGGACGACCGTGCGCGAGCAGTACTTC	CASSLGTTVREQYF
TRBJ2-7	NA	few	TRBV5-6	TGTGCCAGCAGCTTAGGGAACTACGAGCAGTACTTC	CASSLGNYEQYF
TRBJ1-2	TRBD1	NA	TRBV4-3	TGCGCCAGCAGCCAGCCGAGAGGAGGGGGCCACTCTGGCTACACCTTC	CASSQPRGGGHSGYTF
TRBJ2-7	NA	NA	TRBV19	TGTGCCAGTAGCCCGCCTAGCATGGCCTACGAGCAGTACTTC	CASSPPSMAYEQYF
TRBJ2-7	NA	NA	TRBV13	TGTGCCAGCAGCCTCCGTAATTACGAGCAGTACTTC	CASSLRNYEQYF
TRBJ1-1	NA	NA	TRBV10-3	TGTGCCATCAGTAGCAGCCCGGGAGGGAATGAAGCTTTCTTT	CAISSSPGGNEAFF
TRBJ2-5	TRBD2	NA	TRBV7-8	TGTGCCAGCGCGGGGACTAGCGGGTTCCAAGAGACCCAGTACTTC	CASAGTSGFQETQYF